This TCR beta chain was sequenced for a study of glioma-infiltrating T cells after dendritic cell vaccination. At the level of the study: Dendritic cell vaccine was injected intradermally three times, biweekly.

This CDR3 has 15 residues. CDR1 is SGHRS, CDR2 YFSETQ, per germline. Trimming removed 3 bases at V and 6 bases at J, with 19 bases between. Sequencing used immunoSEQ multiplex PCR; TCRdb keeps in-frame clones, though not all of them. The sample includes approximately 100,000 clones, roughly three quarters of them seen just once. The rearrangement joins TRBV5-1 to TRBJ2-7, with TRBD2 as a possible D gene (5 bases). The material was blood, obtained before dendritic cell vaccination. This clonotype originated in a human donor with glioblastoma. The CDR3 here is CASSSARGRSGEQYF. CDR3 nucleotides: TGCGCCAGCAGCTCCGCCAGAGGACGGAGCGGCGAGCAGTACTTC. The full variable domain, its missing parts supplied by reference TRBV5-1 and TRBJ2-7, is KAGVTQTPRYLIKTRGQQVTLSCSPISGHRSVSWYQQTPGQGLQFLFEYFSETQRNKGNFPGRFSGRQFSNSRSEMNVSTLELGDSALYLCASSSARGRSGEQYFGPGTRLTVT.